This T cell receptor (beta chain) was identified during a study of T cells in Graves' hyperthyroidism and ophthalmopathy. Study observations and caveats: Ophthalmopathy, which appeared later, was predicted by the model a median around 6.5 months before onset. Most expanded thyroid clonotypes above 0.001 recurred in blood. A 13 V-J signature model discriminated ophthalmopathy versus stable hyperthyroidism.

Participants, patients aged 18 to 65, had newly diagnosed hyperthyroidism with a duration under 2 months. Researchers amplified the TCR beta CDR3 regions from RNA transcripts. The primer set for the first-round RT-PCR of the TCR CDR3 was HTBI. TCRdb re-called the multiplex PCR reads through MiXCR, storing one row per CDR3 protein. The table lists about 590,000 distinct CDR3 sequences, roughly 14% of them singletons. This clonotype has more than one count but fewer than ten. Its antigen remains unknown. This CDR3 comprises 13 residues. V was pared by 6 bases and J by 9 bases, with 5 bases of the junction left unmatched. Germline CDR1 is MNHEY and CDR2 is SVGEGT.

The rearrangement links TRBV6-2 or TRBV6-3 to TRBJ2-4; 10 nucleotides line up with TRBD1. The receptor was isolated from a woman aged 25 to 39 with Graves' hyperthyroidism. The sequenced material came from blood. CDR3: CASSRGQGGIQYF. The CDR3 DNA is TGTGCCAGCAGCCGAGGACAGGGGGGCATTCAGTACTTC.